Shown below are 19 T cell receptor beta chains from a single sample sequenced in a study of blood T cell repertoires in COVID-19. Measured with immunoSEQ multiplex PCR; TCRdb has only the in-frame clones, and not every one. The top ten hold roughly 8.7% of the sample, which has some 220,000 clones, roughly 82% seen once. The sequenced material came from peripheral blood. These receptors were taken from a man aged 45 to 65 with active or convalescent COVID-19.

The chain couples TRBV28 to TRBJ2-1, with D hard to call. This CDR3 comprises 16 residues. With 5 bases removed from V and 0 bases from J, the gap between germline ends came to 14 bases. Germline loops: CDR1 MDHEN, CDR2 SYDVKM. The CDR3 DNA is TGTGCCAGCAGTAATTCCGTGACACTCTCCTACAATGAGCAGTTCTTC. It encodes CASSNSVTLSYNEQFF.

Only one count was recorded for this clone. The V call is TRBV2, the J call TRBJ1-2; TRBD1 is a possible D gene (6 bases). This CDR3 has 14 amino acids. V gave up 5 bases and J gave up 4 bases, with 14 bases separating them. Germline V gene sequence: CDR1 SNHLY, CDR2 FYNNEI. This CDR3 reads CASSYREQVYGYTF. CDR3 sequence (DNA): TGTGCCAGCAGTTACAGGGAGCAGGTCTATGGCTACACCTTC.

The genes are TRBV6-2 or TRBV6-3 and TRBJ1-2, with unresolved D. Trimming stripped 5 bases from V and 3 bases from J, with 13 bases between. This CDR3 region has 14 residues. Germline loops: CDR1 MNHEY, CDR2 SVGEGT. CDR3 DNA sequence: TGTGCCAGCAGTGGGCAGCATCTTTACTATGGCTACACCTTC. This translates into CASSGQHLYYGYTF.

V is TRBV2 and J is TRBJ2-2; maybe TRBD1 (5 bases). The CDR3 runs 15 residues. Germline lookup yields CDR1 SNHLY and CDR2 FYNNEI. The V gene lost 4 bases and the J gene lost 10 bases, with 19 bases spanning the gap. For the CDR3, the DNA is TGTGCCAGCAGTGGCCAGGGTGGATATGACGAGGAGCTGTTTTTT. Residues: CASSGQGGYDEELFF.

The rearrangement links TRBV18 to TRBJ1-5; D is unclear. V gave up 6 bases and J gave up 3 bases, with 12 bases separating them. The germline V gene encodes CDR1 KGHSH and CDR2 LQKENI. The CDR3 runs to 14 residues. CDR3 coding DNA: TGTGCCAGCTCTCCGACACGCCTCAATCAGCCCCAGCATTTT. As protein: CASSPTRLNQPQHF.

This chain uses TRBV5-1 with TRBJ2-7; a weak D match, TRBD1 (5 bases). The V gene lost 4 bases and the J gene lost 7 bases, with 18 bases spanning the gap. Germline V lookup: CDR1 SGHRS, CDR2 YFSETQ. The length of the CDR3 is 14 residues. In DNA form, the CDR3 reads TGCGCCAGCAGCGAGTTCCCCCAGGGATTAGAGCAGTACTTC. Translating gives CASSEFPQGLEQYF.

The chain is built from TRBV9 and TRBJ2-3; 11 bases are a match to TRBD2. The CDR3 extends over 18 amino acids. Losses at the gene ends were 0 bases for V and 0 bases for J; bases not matched to a gene: 6. The germline V gene has CDR1 SGDLS and CDR2 YYNGEE. CDR3 DNA: TGTGCCAGCAGCGTAGGAACTAGCGGGAGTTTCAGCACAGATACGCAGTATTTT. Its protein product is CASSVGTSGSFSTDTQYF.

V and J are TRBV5-1 and TRBJ2-6; TRBD1 aligns across 7 bases. Germline lookup yields CDR1 SGHRS and CDR2 YFSETQ. CDR3 length: 17 amino acids. The J segment lost 0 bases and the V segment lost 0 bases, leaving 3 bases of the junction unmatched. Written as DNA, the CDR3 is TGCGCCAGCAGCTTGGTGGGACAGTTCTCTGGGGCCAACGTCCTGACTTTC. Its protein is CASSLVGQFSGANVLTF.

The CDR3 DNA sequence: TGTGCCAGCTCACAGACGGAGGCCGGGGAGCTGTTTTTT. It encodes CASSQTEAGELFF. The chain is built from TRBV18 and TRBJ2-2; TRBD2 might be the D (5 bases). The V end was cut by 4 bases, the J end by 6 bases, with 9 bases between. Per the germline V gene, CDR1 is KGHSH and CDR2 is LQKENI. The CDR3 sequence is 13 residues long.

The chain links TRBV28 to TRBJ1-5; 10 nucleotides match TRBD1. J lost 6 bases, V lost 4 bases, and 6 bases had no gene match. The germline gives CDR1 MDHEN, CDR2 SYDVKM. The CDR3 totals 15 residues. CDR3 sequence: CASSYRQGASQPQHF. The CDR3 coding sequence is TGTGCCAGCAGTTATCGACAGGGGGCATCTCAGCCCCAGCATTTT. The whole variable domain, remainder taken from reference TRBV28 and TRBJ1-5, is DVKVTQSSRYLVKRTGEKVFLECVQDMDHENMFWYRQDPGLGLRLIYFSYDVKMKEKGDIPEGYSVSREKKERFSLILESASTNQTSMYLCASSYRQGASQPQHFGDGTRLSIL.

The chain uses TRBV4-1 and TRBJ1-1; D gene ambiguous. Germline V gives CDR1 MGHRA, CDR2 YSYEKL. The CDR3 has 17 residues. The V end was cut by 1 base, the J end by 0 bases, with 15 bases between. Here the CDR3 DNA reads TGCGCCAGCAGCCAAGGGGAAGGACTACTTATGAACACTGAAGCTTTCTTT. Translated, it gives CASSQGEGLLMNTEAFF.

V is TRBV28 and J is TRBJ1-2; maybe TRBD1 (6 bases). Germline V gene sequence: CDR1 MDHEN, CDR2 SYDVKM. The CDR3 sequence is 13 residues long. The V and J ends lost 6 bases and 2 bases respectively, with 10 bases between them. The CDR3 is CASRGTPNYGYTF. As DNA, the CDR3 is TGTGCCAGCAGAGGGACACCCAACTATGGCTACACCTTC.

The rearrangement links TRBV6-5 to TRBJ1-5; the D is unclear. The length of the CDR3 is 14 residues. Trimming left V 10 bases short and J 4 bases short, with 17 bases between. Germline CDR1 reads MNHEY; CDR2 reads SVGAGI. The CDR3 DNA reads as TGTGCCACCGACCTTGGACTGCCTAATCAGCCCCAGCATTTT. This translates into CATDLGLPNQPQHF.

This chain connects TRBV27 to TRBJ2-3; maybe TRBD2 (6 bases). Deletions cut 7 bases from V and 6 bases from J, with 20 bases between. Germline V lookup: CDR1 MNHEY, CDR2 SMNVEV (reference sequence). The CDR3 sequence is 15 residues long. The DNA for the CDR3 is TGTGCCAGCACTCTCTCGCGGACCCGGGGGGATACGCAGTATTTT. This translates into CASTLSRTRGDTQYF.

The chain uses TRBV7-2 and TRBJ2-7; TRBD2 matches 8 bases. The CDR3 length is 16 residues. V lost 1 base, J lost 2 bases, and 7 bases stayed unmatched. Germline assignment: CDR1 SGHTA and CDR2 FQGNSA. Written as DNA, the CDR3 is TGTGCCAGCAGCTTAGTGGGACTAGGGTCAGCCTACGAGCAGTACTTC. Translating it yields CASSLVGLGSAYEQYF. The variable domain in full, with the rest retrieved from reference TRBV7-2 and TRBJ2-7, is GAGVSQSPSNKVTEKGKDVELRCDPISGHTALYWYRQSLGQGLEFLIYFQGNSAPDKSGLPSDRFSAERTGGSVSTLTIQRTQQEDSAVYLCASSLVGLGSAYEQYFGPGTRLTVT.

The V and J genes are TRBV29-1 and TRBJ2-3; 8 nucleotides match TRBD1. Germline V gene sequence: CDR1 SQVTM, CDR2 ANQGSEA. The CDR3 is made up of 14 amino acids. The J segment lost 2 bases and the V segment lost 5 bases, leaving 6 bases of the junction unmatched. The CDR3 protein is CSVTDRGVTDTQYF. The CDR3 nucleotides read TGCAGCGTTACAGACAGGGGTGTCACAGATACGCAGTATTTT.

The V gene is TRBV6-2 or TRBV6-3, the J gene TRBJ1-5, with 7 bases aligning to TRBD1. J was trimmed by 4 bases and V by 3 bases; bases with no gene match: 3. Germline V gene lookup returns CDR1 MNHEY and CDR2 SVGEGT. This CDR3 comprises 14 residues. Written as DNA, the CDR3 is TGTGCCAGCAGTTATGACAGGGTAAATCAGCCCCAGCATTTT. Its translation: CASSYDRVNQPQHF.

The chain recombines TRBV3-1 (or the pseudogene TRBV3-2) with TRBJ2-1; 9 bases are a match to TRBD2. There are 16 residues in the CDR3. The trim removed 6 bases at V and 5 bases at J, leaving 11 bases unmatched. Germline CDR1 and CDR2: LGHDT and YNNKEL (reference sequence). CDR3 in DNA: TGTGCCAGCAGGGTAAACAGCGGGGGGCCGCACAATGAGCAGTTCTTC. Its protein is CASRVNSGGPHNEQFF.

V usage is TRBV6-5 and J usage is TRBJ2-3, with 8 bases fitting TRBD2. The germline V gene encodes CDR1 MNHEY and CDR2 SVGAGI. Trimming cost V 6 bases and J 0 bases; bases outside gene matches: 5. CDR3 length equals 15 residues. CDR3 residues: CASRISGKSTDTQYF. CDR3 DNA: TGTGCCAGCAGAATTAGCGGGAAAAGCACAGATACGCAGTATTTT.